The T cell receptor beta chain described here comes from a study of blood T cell repertoires in COVID-19. Study in general: COVID-19 samples collected from the United States, Italy and Spain covered acute and convalescent phases.

Participants were aged roughly 18 to 89 years from about 25 US areas. The recovered donors of Cohort 3 showed two negative PCRs, clearance, or symptom resolution. Germline V gives CDR1 LGHNA, CDR2 YNFKEQ. Trimming at V came to 8 bases and at J to 6 bases, leaving 10 bases not matched to a gene. This CDR3 has 15 residues. In the original analysis: Counts of nucleated cells, estimated from reference gene primer amplification, were obtained. TCRdb's copy holds only in-frame clones and misses some; the assay was immunoSEQ multiplex PCR. V and J calls and clone size are those listed in that table; D and trimming were worked out from the DNA. The table records roughly 260,000 clones, 85% to 95% of them present only once.

This receptor was taken from a woman under 30 who had recovered from COVID-19. Sequencing was carried out using PBMCs or T cells enriched from blood (not recorded which). V usage is TRBV4-2 and J usage is TRBJ1-6, with 7 bases fitting TRBD1. The CDR3 spells CASGTNRGGNSPLHF. The DNA of the CDR3 is TGTGCCAGCGGAACAAACAGGGGCGGTAATTCACCCCTCCACTTT.